The text below deals with one T cell receptor (beta chain). The antigen remains unidentified. The data are from a study of cytomegalovirus exposure and HLA in healthy donors. Findings and caveats of the study: What a later analysis showed was that several of the most significant clusters appeared linked to common viral pathogens.

Primers for the PCR totalled 60 Vbeta and 13 Jbeta. Sequencing was performed with immunoSEQ multiplex PCR; in TCRdb, only in-frame clones are kept and a portion is missing. Of under 300,000 clones listed, 84% are singletons. The CDR3 totals 14 residues. Trimming stripped 5 bases from V and 4 bases from J, with 13 bases between. Germline CDR1 reads SNHLY; CDR2 reads FYNNEI. The receptor was derived from a middle-aged woman in good health and CMV-seropositive. The chain links TRBV2 to TRBJ2-3, with a weak D call TRBD1 (6 bases). The material sequenced was PBMCs. Written as DNA, the CDR3 is TGTGCCAGCAGTCCCACATACAGGGCAGATACGCAGTATTTT. This gives the protein CASSPTYRADTQYF.